This passage covers 28 T cell receptor beta chains from one sample sequenced in a study of blood T cell repertoires in COVID-19. Using immunoSEQ multiplex PCR, the repertoire was profiled, and TCRdb retains in-frame clones only, with some absent. The data contain 210,000 or so clones, 65% to 85% of them singletons. The sample comprised PBMCs or T cells enriched from blood (not recorded which). Every receptor here comes from a woman in her forties with acute COVID-19.

This chain joins TRBV19 and TRBJ2-7, with 7 bases matching TRBD2. The germline gives CDR1 LNHDA, CDR2 SQIVND (reference sequence). Trimming took 7 bases from V and 2 from J; bases not matched to a gene: 8. The CDR3 is 14 amino acids. The CDR3 sequence is CASTFSGLPYEQYF. The CDR3 DNA reads TGTGCCAGTACCTTTAGCGGGCTTCCCTACGAGCAGTACTTC.

The J gene is TRBJ2-1, the V gene TRBV30; D is unresolved. Looked up from germline, CDR1 is GTSNPN and CDR2 is SVGIG (reference sequence). V lost 2 bases to trimming and J lost 9 bases, with 14 bases between them. The CDR3 runs to 13 residues. The CDR3 region is CAWSRQKLAEQFF. The CDR3 coding sequence is TGTGCCTGGAGTCGACAAAAGTTGGCTGAGCAGTTCTTC. The full variable domain, rest sourced from reference TRBV30 and TRBJ2-1, is SQTIHQWPATLVQPVGSPLSLECTVEGTSNPNLYWYRQAAGRGLQLLFYSVGIGQISSEVPQNLSASRPQDRQFILSSKKLLLSDSGFYLCAWSRQKLAEQFFGPGTRLTVL.

The rearrangement links TRBV19 to TRBJ1-3; weak D call: TRBD1 (6 bases). Per the germline V gene, CDR1 is LNHDA and CDR2 is SQIVND (reference sequence). The CDR3 consists of 16 residues. The V end lost 4 bases, the J end lost 1 base, and 14 bases lay between the germline ends. CDR3 region: CASSTLQGPSGNTIYF. CDR3 nucleotides: TGTGCCAGTAGTACTCTACAGGGACCTTCTGGAAACACCATATATTTT.

The chain employs TRBV7-9 and TRBJ2-1, with TRBD2 as a possible D gene (5 bases). The V gene's germline CDR1 is SEHNR and CDR2 FQNEAQ (reference sequence). The CDR3 runs to 16 residues. Trimming took 2 bases from V and 4 from J, leaving 15 bases between them. The CDR3 region has the DNA TGTGCCAGCAGCTTACCCACCGGGAAGGCGTACAATGAGCAGTTCTTC. Its protein is CASSLPTGKAYNEQFF.

The chain carries TRBV5-6 and TRBJ1-3, with D uncertain. This CDR3 spans 14 amino acids. Per the germline V gene, CDR1 is SGHDT and CDR2 is YYEEEE. V shed 0 bases and J shed 0 bases, with 4 bases lying between them. The CDR3 here is CASSLVSSGNTIYF. The CDR3 DNA reads as TGTGCCAGCAGCTTGGTGAGCTCTGGAAACACCATATATTTT. The variable domain in full, with the rest retrieved from reference TRBV5-6 and TRBJ1-3, is DAGVTQSPTHLIKTRGQQVTLRCSPKSGHDTVSWYQQALGQGPQFIFQYYEEEERQRGNFPDRFSGHQFPNYSSELNVNALLLGDSALYLCASSLVSSGNTIYFGEGSWLTVV.

A word on this clone: The junction and the germline gene differ at one end; a read error may be behind it. The V and J genes are TRBV7-7 and TRBJ2-2, with D unresolved. The V gene's germline CDR1 is SSHAT and CDR2 FNYEAQ (reference sequence). The CDR3 consists of 14 residues. The chain's CDR3 is CASSLLHTTGELFF. CDR3 DNA sequence: TGTGCTAGCAGCTTATTACACACGACCGGGGAGCTGTTTTTT.

This chain connects TRBV19 to TRBJ2-6, with 9 bases that match TRBD1. After removal of 5 bases from V and 4 bases from J, the junction contained 6 bases not matched to a gene. Per the germline V gene, CDR1 is LNHDA and CDR2 is SQIVND (reference sequence). This CDR3 contains 16 residues. Here the CDR3 DNA reads TGTGCCAGTAGTCCAGGGACAGGGTACGGGGCCAACGTCCTGACTTTC. Translation: CASSPGTGYGANVLTF.

This chain connects TRBV5-4 to TRBJ2-1; 8 bases are a match to TRBD1. Germline CDR1 reads SGHNT; CDR2 reads YYREEE (reference sequence). The CDR3 has 14 residues. The trim removed 3 bases at V and 5 bases at J, leaving 4 bases unmatched. The CDR3 sequence is CASSSWTGNNEQFF. CDR3 nucleotides: TGTGCCAGCAGCTCCTGGACAGGGAACAATGAGCAGTTCTTC.

V gene TRBV7-2 combines with J gene TRBJ1-4; D gene ambiguous. Germline-derived CDR1 and CDR2 are SGHTA and FQGNSA. The V gene lost 4 bases and the J gene lost 8 bases, with 14 bases spanning the gap. The CDR3 runs 14 residues. CDR3 in amino acids: CASSSATGGEKLFF. DNA of the CDR3: TGTGCCAGCAGCTCCGCGACCGGAGGAGAAAAACTGTTTTTT.

V and J are TRBV7-2 and TRBJ2-2, with 8 bases that match TRBD2. The length of the CDR3 is 15 residues. Germline V gene lookup returns CDR1 SGHTA and CDR2 FQGNSA. J gave up 8 bases and V 2 bases, and 7 bases lay outside the gene matches. The CDR3 DNA reads TGTGCCAGCAGCTTAAACGGGAGGGCCGCGGGGGAGCTGTTTTTT. The encoded protein is CASSLNGRAAGELFF.

This clone appeared a single time. This rearrangement joins TRBV28 to TRBJ1-1, with 11 bases aligning to TRBD1. The CDR3 loop spans 15 amino acids. Germline CDR1 reads MDHEN; CDR2 reads SYDVKM. V dropped 6 bases and J dropped 0; count of bases not matched to a gene: 3. CDR3 amino acids: CASRGQGEMNTEAFF. Written as DNA, the CDR3 is TGTGCCAGCAGGGGACAGGGGGAAATGAACACTGAAGCTTTCTTT.

This clone has more than one count but fewer than ten. The chain carries TRBV6-5 and TRBJ1-5; 9 bases line up with TRBD1. Germline V lookup: CDR1 MNHEY, CDR2 SVGAGI. With 10 bases clipped from V and 6 bases from J, the junction kept 13 bases outside the gene matches. This CDR3 region has 15 residues. The CDR3 protein is CANAPGTGTGQPQHF. The CDR3, as DNA: TGTGCCAACGCCCCAGGGACAGGGACAGGTCAGCCCCAGCATTTT.

The chain recombines TRBV4-1 with TRBJ1-1; no definite D call. The CDR3 spans 15 residues. Germline V gene lookup returns CDR1 MGHRA and CDR2 YSYEKL. Trimming pared 3 bases from V and 7 bases from J, leaving 18 bases between. The chain's CDR3 is CASSQVRTGTIEAFF. CDR3 DNA: TGCGCCAGCAGCCAGGTTAGGACTGGAACAATTGAAGCTTTCTTT.

V and J are TRBV29-1 and TRBJ1-1; D may be TRBD1 (5 bases). Germline CDR1 reads SQVTM; CDR2 reads ANQGSEA. The CDR3 loop spans 11 amino acids. Trimming removed 4 bases at V and 7 bases at J, with 10 bases between. For the CDR3, the DNA is TGCAGCGTTGCGGTGCAGGGTGAAGCTTTCTTT. Protein: CSVAVQGEAFF.

The chain links TRBV28 to TRBJ1-1; D call uncertain. Germline V lookup: CDR1 MDHEN, CDR2 SYDVKM. V was shortened by 4 bases and J by 8 bases, with 11 bases between the two germline ends. CDR3 length equals 12 residues. This CDR3 is CASSSGPSEAFF. DNA for the CDR3: TGTGCCAGCAGTTCAGGCCCTTCCGAAGCTTTCTTT. Based on the CDR3 plus reference TRBV28 and TRBJ1-1, the full variable domain is DVKVTQSSRYLVKRTGEKVFLECVQDMDHENMFWYRQDPGLGLRLIYFSYDVKMKEKGDIPEGYSVSREKKERFSLILESASTNQTSMYLCASSSGPSEAFFGQGTRLTVV.

This sequence joins TRBV3-1 (or the pseudogene TRBV3-2) and TRBJ2-7; 7 positions match TRBD2. The CDR3 length is 15 residues. V dropped 3 bases and J dropped 3; count of bases not matched to a gene: 8. Germline-derived CDR1 and CDR2 are LGHDT and YNNKEL (reference sequence). CDR3 DNA sequence: TGTGCCAGCAGCCACAGTCTAGCGGTGAACTACGAGCAGTACTTC. Protein product: CASSHSLAVNYEQYF.

V is TRBV28 and J is TRBJ1-2, with D possibly being TRBD1 (5 bases). V shed 2 bases and J shed 8 bases, with 12 bases lying between them. The CDR3 totals 13 residues. CDR1 and CDR2 (germline): MDHEN, SYDVKM. CDR3 loop: CASSLGIGGGYTF. CDR3 nucleotide sequence: TGTGCCAGCAGTTTAGGTATCGGGGGAGGCTACACCTTC.

This chain links TRBV30 with TRBJ2-5; D is ambiguous. V lost 2 bases, J lost 4 bases, and 8 bases lay in between. Germline-derived CDR1 and CDR2 are GTSNPN and SVGIG (reference sequence). This CDR3 is 12 amino acids long. As DNA, the CDR3 is TGTGCCTGGAGTCTGCGGCTAGAGACCCAGTACTTC. It specifies CAWSLRLETQYF.

The chain joins TRBV9 to TRBJ1-3; no definite D call. V was pared by 0 bases and J by 2 bases, with 6 bases between. CDR1 is SGDLS and CDR2 is YYNGEE in the germline V gene. CDR3 length: 14 residues. The CDR3 reads CASSVGGTGNTIYF. CDR3 bases: TGTGCCAGCAGCGTAGGAGGCACTGGAAACACCATATATTTT. The full variable domain, completed using reference TRBV9 and TRBJ1-3, is DSGVTQTPKHLITATGQRVTLRCSPRSGDLSVYWYQQSLDQGLQFLIQYYNGEERAKGNILERFSAQQFPDLHSELNLSSLELGDSALYFCASSVGGTGNTIYFGEGSWLTVV.

The V call is TRBV4-2, the J call TRBJ1-1; 7 bases align to TRBD1. Germline loops: CDR1 LGHNA, CDR2 YNFKEQ. V was pared by 0 bases and J by 7 bases, with 5 bases of the junction left unmatched. The CDR3 extends over 14 amino acids. Here the CDR3 reads CASSQDEGADEAFF. The CDR3 DNA follows: TGTGCCAGCAGCCAAGATGAGGGGGCGGATGAAGCTTTCTTT.

The V and J genes are TRBV11-3 and TRBJ2-3; D unclear. Trimming removed 5 bases from V and 6 bases from J, with 15 bases in between. From germline, CDR1 is SGHNT and CDR2 YENEEA. The CDR3 runs 14 residues. CDR3 residues: CASSPGFGIDTQYF. The CDR3 DNA reads TGTGCCAGCAGCCCCGGGTTTGGAATCGATACGCAGTATTTT.

The V gene is TRBV7-9, the J gene TRBJ1-2; D is perhaps TRBD1 (6 bases). The CDR3 sequence is 13 residues long. Germline CDR1 and CDR2: SEHNR and FQNEAQ (reference sequence). The ends were cut back, 5 bases at V and 4 bases at J, with 11 bases in the middle. This CDR3 is CASSLGTLYGYTF. The CDR3 nucleotides are TGTGCCAGCAGCCTCGGGACACTCTATGGCTACACCTTC.

V is TRBV11-3 and J is TRBJ2-1; 8 nucleotides match TRBD2. The CDR3 spans 14 residues. V was clipped by 4 bases and J by 8 bases; unmatched bases: 7. Germline loops: CDR1 SGHNT, CDR2 YENEEA. The CDR3 loop reads CASSSGGVLDEQFF. The CDR3 DNA reads as TGTGCCAGCAGCTCGGGGGGGGTCCTGGATGAGCAGTTCTTC. Variable domain in full (rest from reference TRBV11-3 and TRBJ2-1): EAGVVQSPRYKIIEKKQPVAFWCNPISGHNTLYWYLQNLGQGPELLIRYENEEAVDDSQLPKDRFSAERLKGVDSTLKIQPAELGDSAVYLCASSSGGVLDEQFFGPGTRLTVL.

This chain connects TRBV27 to TRBJ2-7, with 10 bases aligning to TRBD1. Per germline, CDR1 MNHEY and CDR2 SMNVEV (reference sequence). The ends lost 4 bases at V and 1 base at J; junction bases unmatched: 7. The CDR3 is 16 residues long. CDR3: CASSSPRTGGSYEQYF. As DNA, the CDR3 is TGTGCCAGCAGTTCTCCCCGGACAGGGGGGTCCTACGAGCAGTACTTC.

A single count supports this clone. The CDR3 DNA is TGTGCCAGCAGCCTCCTAGCGCTGGGGGAGCAGTACTTC. Its translation: CASSLLALGEQYF. The chain employs TRBV3-1 (or the pseudogene TRBV3-2) and TRBJ2-7; the D gene is possibly TRBD2 (6 bases). Deletions cut 4 bases from V and 7 bases from J, with 14 bases between. The germline gives CDR1 LGHDT, CDR2 YNNKEL (reference sequence). This CDR3 is built from 13 residues.

The genes are TRBV7-3 and TRBJ2-5; D remains ambiguous. Trimming shortened V by 1 base and J by 1 base, and 10 bases separated the two germline ends. Looked up from germline, CDR1 is SGHTA and CDR2 is FQGTGA. The length of the CDR3 is 15 residues. CDR3 nucleotide sequence: TGTGCCAGCAGCTTAATGGGCAGGCCCCAAGAGACCCAGTACTTC. The encoded protein is CASSLMGRPQETQYF.

The table lists this clone with a few counts. The V gene is TRBV14, the J gene TRBJ1-3, with D unclear. The CDR3 sequence is 18 residues long. The germline V gene encodes CDR1 SGHDN and CDR2 FVKESK. Trimming shortened V by 1 base and J by 3 bases, and 19 bases separated the two germline ends. In DNA form, the CDR3 reads TGTGCCAGCAGCCAAGCGCCCGAGGGCGCCGGACTTGGAAACACCATATATTTT. It is translated as CASSQAPEGAGLGNTIYF.

This clone came up once. V and J are TRBV19 and TRBJ2-2; 11 nucleotides align to TRBD2. CDR1 is LNHDA, CDR2 SQIVND, per germline (reference sequence). This CDR3 has 17 residues. Trimming cost V 4 bases and J 4 bases; bases outside gene matches: 8. CDR3 amino acids: CASSNLLAGGTTGELFF. The DNA for the CDR3 is TGTGCCAGTAGTAACCTCCTAGCGGGAGGCACCACCGGGGAGCTGTTTTTT.